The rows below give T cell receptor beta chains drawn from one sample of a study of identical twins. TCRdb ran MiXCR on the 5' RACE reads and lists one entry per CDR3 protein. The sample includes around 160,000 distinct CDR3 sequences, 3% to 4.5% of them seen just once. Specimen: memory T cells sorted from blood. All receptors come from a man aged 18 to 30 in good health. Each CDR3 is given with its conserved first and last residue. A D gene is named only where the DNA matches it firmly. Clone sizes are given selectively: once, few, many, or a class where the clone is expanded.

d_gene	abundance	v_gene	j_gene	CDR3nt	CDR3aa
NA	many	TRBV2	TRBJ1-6	TGTGCCAGCAGTGAAGGGACCCCCCTCCACTTT	CASSEGTPLHF
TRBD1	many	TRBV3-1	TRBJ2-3	TGTGCCAGCAGCCGGATCTGGGACAGGGAAGGAGATACGCAGTATTTT	CASSRIWDREGDTQYF
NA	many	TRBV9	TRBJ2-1	TGTGCCAGCGGCGCGGGATCATACAATGAGCAGTTCTTC	CASGAGSYNEQFF
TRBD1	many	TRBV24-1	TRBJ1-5	TGTGCCACCAAGGGCCCAGACAGGGTTAATCAGCCCCAGCATTTT	CATKGPDRVNQPQHF
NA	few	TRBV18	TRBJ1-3	TGTGCCAGCTCACCAGAGGGTGCCCGTTATACCATATATTTT	CASSPEGARYTIYF
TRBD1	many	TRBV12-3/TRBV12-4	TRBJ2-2	TGTGCCAGCTCCCCGGGGACAGGGCCCACCGGGGAGCTGTTTTTT	CASSPGTGPTGELFF
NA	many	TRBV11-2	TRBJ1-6	TGTGCCAGCAGCCGGACGGTTAGGGGGATAAGCTCCTATAATTCACCCCTCCACTTT	CASSRTVRGISSYNSPLHF
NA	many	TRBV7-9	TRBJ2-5	TGTGCCAGCAGCTTATTACACATCCAAGGCGGTGTTGGGACCCAGTACTTC	CASSLLHIQGGVGTQYF
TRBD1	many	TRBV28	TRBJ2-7	TGTGCCAGCAGAGAAACAGGGGGCAGATCCTCCTACGAGCAGTACTTC	CASRETGGRSSYEQYF
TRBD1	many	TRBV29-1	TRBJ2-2	TGCAGCGCCTCGGGGGACAGGGCGAACACCGGGGAGCTGTTTTTT	CSASGDRANTGELFF
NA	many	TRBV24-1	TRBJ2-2	TGTGCCACCTGGTCGGGCACCGGGGAGCTGTTTTTT	CATWSGTGELFF
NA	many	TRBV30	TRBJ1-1	TGTGCCTGGAGCGGACAGACTGAAGCTTTCTTT	CAWSGQTEAFF
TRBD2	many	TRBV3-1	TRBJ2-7	TGTGCCAGCAGCCGGACTAGCGGGAGTACCGAGCAGTACTTC	CASSRTSGSTEQYF
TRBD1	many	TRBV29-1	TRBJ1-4	TGCAGCGTTGGACGGACAGGGGGCGGAAAACTGTTTTTT	CSVGRTGGGKLFF
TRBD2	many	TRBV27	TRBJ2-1	TGTGCCAGCAGTCCACTAGCGAGAATCTACAATGAGCAGTTCTTC	CASSPLARIYNEQFF
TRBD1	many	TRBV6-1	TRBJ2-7	TGTGCCACTCCGGACAGGGCTTTGGGAACAGCGGACGAGCAGTACTTC	CATPDRALGTADEQYF
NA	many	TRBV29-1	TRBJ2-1	TGCAGCGTTGACCGATCGGGGACCTATGGGTACAATGAGCAGTTCTTC	CSVDRSGTYGYNEQFF
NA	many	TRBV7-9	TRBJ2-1	TGTGCCAACCCCCGCCGGGACCAACAGTTCTTC	CANPRRDQQFF
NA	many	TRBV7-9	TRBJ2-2	TGTGCCAGCAGTGGCCCCCGGGACCACGGGGAGCTGTTTTTT	CASSGPRDHGELFF
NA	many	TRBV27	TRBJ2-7	TGTGCCAGCAGTTTTCCCGGTAGCTACGAGCAGTACTTC	CASSFPGSYEQYF
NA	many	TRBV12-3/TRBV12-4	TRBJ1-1	TGTGCCAGCAGTTTCGGGCAACAGGGGAACACTGAAGCTTTCTTT	CASSFGQQGNTEAFF
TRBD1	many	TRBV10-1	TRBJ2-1	TGCGCCAGCAGTGAACCTCCACAGGGGAAGCAGTTCTTC	CASSEPPQGKQFF
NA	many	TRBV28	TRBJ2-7	TGTGCCAGCAGTTCCCCGGACAGGGAGGGTACGCAGTACTTC	CASSSPDREGTQYF
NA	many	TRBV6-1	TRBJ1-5	TGTGCCAGCAGTAACGCAGGGGTGAATCAGCCCCAGCATTTT	CASSNAGVNQPQHF
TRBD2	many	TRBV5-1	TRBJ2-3	TGCGCCAGCAGCCCTAAGCTAGCGGGCACAGATACGCAGTATTTT	CASSPKLAGTDTQYF
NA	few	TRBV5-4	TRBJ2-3	TGTGCCAGCAGTTCGGTCGCAGATACGCAGTATTTT	CASSSVADTQYF
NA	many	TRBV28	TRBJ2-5	TGTGCCAGCAGCCACAGGGATAGGGAGACCCAGTACTTC	CASSHRDRETQYF
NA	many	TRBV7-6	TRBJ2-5	TGTGCCAGCAGCCCGGCCGGACATCAAGAGACCCAGTACTTC	CASSPAGHQETQYF
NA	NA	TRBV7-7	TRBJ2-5	TGTGCCAGCAGCTTTTCACCCTCTCCAACAGAGACCCAGTACTTC	CASSFSPSPTETQYF
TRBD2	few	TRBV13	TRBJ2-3	TGTGCCAGCAGCTTAGGCCTAGCGGGATCCATCGAAAACACAGATACGCAGTATTTT	CASSLGLAGSIENTDTQYF
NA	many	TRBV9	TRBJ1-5	TGTGCCAGCAGCGTAGGGGCAGACATCCAGCCCCAGCATTTT	CASSVGADIQPQHF
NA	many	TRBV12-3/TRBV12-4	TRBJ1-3	TGTGCCAGCAGTCATGGACAGCCTGGAAACACCATATATTTT	CASSHGQPGNTIYF
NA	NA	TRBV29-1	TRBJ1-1	TGCAGCGGAGGTGGGTTCATGAACACTGAAGCTTTCTTT	CSGGGFMNTEAFF
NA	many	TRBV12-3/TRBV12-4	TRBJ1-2	TGTGCCAGCAGTGGGGGACTTGGTGGCTACACCTTC	CASSGGLGGYTF
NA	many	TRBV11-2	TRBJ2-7	TGTGCCAGCCGTTACAGCCACGGGCCCTACGAGCAGTACTTC	CASRYSHGPYEQYF
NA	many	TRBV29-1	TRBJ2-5	TGCAGCGGCGCCTCGGCTGGGGAGACCCAGTACTTC	CSGASAGETQYF
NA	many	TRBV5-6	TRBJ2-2	TGTGCCAGCAGCTGGGACCGGATTCCTAACACCGGGGAGCTGTTTTTT	CASSWDRIPNTGELFF
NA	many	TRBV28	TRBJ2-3	TGTGCCAGCAGTTTGTTAGGGGTGAGCACAGATACGCAGTATTTT	CASSLLGVSTDTQYF
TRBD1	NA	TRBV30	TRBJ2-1	TGTGCCTGGACACCGGGACAGTACTACAATGAGCAGTTCTTC	CAWTPGQYYNEQFF
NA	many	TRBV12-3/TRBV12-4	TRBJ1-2	TGTGCCAGCAGTGTTAATCTGTTCCGGGGCTACACCTTC	CASSVNLFRGYTF
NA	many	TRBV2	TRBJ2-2	TGTGCCAGCAGTGAACGGTCAGGGGCCGGGGAGCTGTTTTTT	CASSERSGAGELFF
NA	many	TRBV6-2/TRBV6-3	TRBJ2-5	TGTGCCAGCAGTTACGGGACCCTCTCACGAGAGACCCAGTACTTC	CASSYGTLSRETQYF
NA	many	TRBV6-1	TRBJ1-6	TGTGCCAGCAGACGGATGCCGGAGAATAATTCACCCCTCCACTTT	CASRRMPENNSPLHF
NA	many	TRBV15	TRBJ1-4	TGTGCCACCAGCAGAGCGTGGGCAGCAACTTTAGCAACTAATGAAAAACTGTTTTTT	CATSRAWAATLATNEKLFF
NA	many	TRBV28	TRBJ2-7	TGTGCCAGCAGTACACTCTACGAGCAGTACTTC	CASSTLYEQYF
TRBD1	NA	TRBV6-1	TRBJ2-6	TGTGCCAGCAGTGCCCCGACAGGGTTGGCGTCTGGGGCCAACGTCCTGACTTTC	CASSAPTGLASGANVLTF
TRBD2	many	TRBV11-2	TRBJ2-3	TGTGCCAGCAGCTTTAAGGAGCGGGACTTGATTTCCTTTAGCACAGATACGCAGTATTTT	CASSFKERDLISFSTDTQYF
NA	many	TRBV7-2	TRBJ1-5	TGTGCCGAGGGGGGCAGTGGCAATCAGCCCCAGCATTTT	CAEGGSGNQPQHF
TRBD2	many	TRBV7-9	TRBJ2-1	TGTGCCAGCAGCTTAGTGGTAGCGGGGAGGAATGAGCAGTTCTTC	CASSLVVAGRNEQFF
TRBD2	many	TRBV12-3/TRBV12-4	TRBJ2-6	TGTGCCAGCAGGCTTAGCGGGCGGCCCTCTGGGGCCAACGTCCTGACTTTC	CASRLSGRPSGANVLTF
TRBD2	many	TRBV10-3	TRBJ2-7	TGTGCCATCAGTTCTAGCGGAGGGGTCTACGAGCAGTACTTC	CAISSSGGVYEQYF